Listed below are T cell receptor beta chains from one sample, sequenced in a study of control samples from healthy donors and cancer patients. This table comes from immunoSEQ multiplex PCR, and its TCRdb copy is limited to in-frame clones, with some not included. The sample includes 80,000 or so clones, 94% of them seen just once. The specimen sequenced was blood. The receptors were sampled from a woman aged 40 to 50 in good health. Both conserved end residues are part of each CDR3. A D gene is named only where the DNA matches it firmly. Clone size is shown for a subset of rows, as once, few, many or a class of expanded clone.

v_call	d_call	clone_size	j_call	cdr3_aa	cdr3_nt
TRBV6-5	-	-	TRBJ1-2	CATRGGYGYTF	TGTGCCACCAGGGGAGGGTATGGCTACACCTTC
TRBV18	-	once	TRBJ1-1	CASSPEYRVNTEAFF	TGTGCCAGCTCACCAGAATACAGGGTGAACACTGAAGCTTTCTTT
TRBV27	-	-	TRBJ1-5	CASSSRGSNQPQHF	TGTGCCAGCAGTAGCAGGGGAAGCAATCAGCCCCAGCATTTT
TRBV25-1	TRBD2	-	TRBJ2-3	CASNRFKREGFIRDTQYF	TGTGCCAGCAACCGGTTTAAAAGGGAGGGTTTTATTCGGGATACGCAGTATTTT
TRBV12-3/TRBV12-4	-	-	TRBJ2-7	CASSPDSSYEQYF	TGTGCCAGCAGCCCGGACAGCTCCTACGAGCAGTACTTC
TRBV4-1	TRBD2	-	TRBJ2-3	CASSQDPSGATSTDTQYF	TGCGCCAGCAGCCAAGATCCTAGCGGGGCCACTAGCACAGATACGCAGTATTTT
TRBV5-6	TRBD1	-	TRBJ1-4	CASSQTTGTGNEKLFF	TGTGCCAGCAGCCAGACAACCGGGACAGGGAATGAAAAACTGTTTTTT
TRBV7-9	-	-	TRBJ1-2	CASSQGQIYGYTF	TGTGCCAGCAGCCAAGGGCAGATCTATGGCTACACCTTC
TRBV6-5	-	-	TRBJ2-5	CASSYSQRSQETQYF	TGTGCCAGCAGTTACTCCCAGAGATCACAAGAGACCCAGTACTTC
TRBV5-1	TRBD2	-	TRBJ2-7	CASSFSASGGAYEQYF	TGCGCCAGCAGCTTCTCGGCTAGCGGGGGGGCGTATGAGCAGTACTTC
TRBV18	TRBD1	-	TRBJ1-2	CASSQRDRADYGYTF	TGTGCCAGCTCACAAAGGGACAGGGCTGACTATGGCTACACCTTC
TRBV12-3/TRBV12-4	-	-	TRBJ1-5	CASSRGDELPQHF	TGTGCCAGCAGTCGAGGGGACGAGCTGCCCCAGCATTTT
TRBV7-9	-	-	TRBJ2-7	CASSLTGSRSYEQYF	TGTGCCAGCAGCTTAACCGGGTCGAGATCCTACGAGCAGTACTTC
TRBV27	-	-	TRBJ2-1	CASSLSRQTYNEQFF	TGTGCCAGCAGTTTATCCAGACAGACCTACAATGAGCAGTTCTTC
TRBV10-3	-	-	TRBJ2-2	CAISGLDSNTGELFF	TGTGCCATCAGTGGACTAGACTCGAACACCGGGGAGCTGTTTTTT
TRBV6-5	TRBD2	-	TRBJ2-1	CAIPAGTSVYNEQFF	TGTGCCATCCCCGCAGGGACTAGCGTCTACAATGAGCAGTTCTTC
TRBV6-5	TRBD1	-	TRBJ2-2	CASPEGTGGTGELFF	TGTGCCAGTCCGGAAGGGACAGGGGGCACCGGGGAGCTGTTTTTT